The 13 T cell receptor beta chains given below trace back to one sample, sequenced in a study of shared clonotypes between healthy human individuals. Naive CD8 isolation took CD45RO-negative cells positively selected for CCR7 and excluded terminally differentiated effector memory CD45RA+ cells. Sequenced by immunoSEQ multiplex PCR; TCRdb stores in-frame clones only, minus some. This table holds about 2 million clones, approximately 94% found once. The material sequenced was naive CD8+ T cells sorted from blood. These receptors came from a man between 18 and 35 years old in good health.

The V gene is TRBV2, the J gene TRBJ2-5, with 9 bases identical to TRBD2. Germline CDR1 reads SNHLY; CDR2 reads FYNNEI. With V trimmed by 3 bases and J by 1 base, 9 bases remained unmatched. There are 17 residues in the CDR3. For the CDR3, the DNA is TGTGCCAGCAGTGATCCAGGGAGTAGCGGGGGCCAAGAGACCCAGTACTTC. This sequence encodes CASSDPGSSGGQETQYF.

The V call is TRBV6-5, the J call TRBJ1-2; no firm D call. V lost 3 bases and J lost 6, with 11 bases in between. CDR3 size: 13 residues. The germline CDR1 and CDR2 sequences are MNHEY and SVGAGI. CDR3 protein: CASSYEGSDGYTF. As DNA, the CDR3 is TGTGCCAGCAGTTATGAAGGGAGCGATGGCTACACCTTC.

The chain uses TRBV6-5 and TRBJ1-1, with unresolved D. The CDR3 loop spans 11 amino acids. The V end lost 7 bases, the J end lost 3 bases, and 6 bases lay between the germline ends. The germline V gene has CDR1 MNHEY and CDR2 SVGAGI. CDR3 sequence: CASKSDTEAFF. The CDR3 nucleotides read TGTGCCAGCAAAAGTGACACTGAAGCTTTCTTT.

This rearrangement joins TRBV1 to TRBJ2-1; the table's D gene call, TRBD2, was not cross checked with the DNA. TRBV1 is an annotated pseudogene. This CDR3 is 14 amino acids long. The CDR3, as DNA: TGCACCGGAGATAGCGGGGGTAGATTAAATGAGCAGTTCTTC. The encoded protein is CTGDSGGRLNEQFF.

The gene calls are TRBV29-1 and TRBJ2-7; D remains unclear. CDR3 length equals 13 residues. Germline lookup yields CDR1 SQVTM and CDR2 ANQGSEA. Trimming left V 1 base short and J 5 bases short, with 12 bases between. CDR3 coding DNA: TGCAGCGTTGAAGGGGATCCGACGAACGAGCAGTACTTC. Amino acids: CSVEGDPTNEQYF.

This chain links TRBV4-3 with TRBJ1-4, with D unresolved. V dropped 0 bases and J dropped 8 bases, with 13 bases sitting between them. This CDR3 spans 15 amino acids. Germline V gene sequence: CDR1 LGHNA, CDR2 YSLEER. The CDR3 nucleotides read TGCGCCAGCAGCCAAGATTGGTTAGCTTGGGAAAAACTGTTTTTT. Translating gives CASSQDWLAWEKLFF.

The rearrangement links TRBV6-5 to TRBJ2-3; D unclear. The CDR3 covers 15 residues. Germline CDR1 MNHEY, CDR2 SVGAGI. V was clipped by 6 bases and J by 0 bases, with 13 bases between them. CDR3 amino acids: CASSPYTGSTDTQYF. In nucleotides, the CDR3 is TGTGCCAGCAGCCCTTACACTGGTAGCACAGATACGCAGTATTTT.

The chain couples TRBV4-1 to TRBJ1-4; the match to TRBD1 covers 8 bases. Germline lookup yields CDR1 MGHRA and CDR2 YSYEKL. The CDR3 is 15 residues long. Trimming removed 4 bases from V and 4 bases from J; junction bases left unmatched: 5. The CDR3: CASSPGQVLNEKLFF. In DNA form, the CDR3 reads TGCGCCAGCAGCCCGGGACAGGTCCTTAATGAAAAACTGTTTTTT.

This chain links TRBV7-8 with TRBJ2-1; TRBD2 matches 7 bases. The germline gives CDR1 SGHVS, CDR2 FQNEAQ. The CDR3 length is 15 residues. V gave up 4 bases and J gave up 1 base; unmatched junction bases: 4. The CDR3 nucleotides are TGTGCCAGCAGCTACGCGGGGGTGTCCTACAATGAGCAGTTCTTC. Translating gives CASSYAGVSYNEQFF.

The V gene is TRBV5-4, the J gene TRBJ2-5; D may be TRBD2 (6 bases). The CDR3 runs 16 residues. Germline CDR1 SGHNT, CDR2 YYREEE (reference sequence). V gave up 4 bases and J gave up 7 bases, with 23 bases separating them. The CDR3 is CASSNGPLAPVGTQYF. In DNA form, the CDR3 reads TGTGCCAGCAGCAATGGGCCACTAGCTCCAGTCGGGACCCAGTACTTC. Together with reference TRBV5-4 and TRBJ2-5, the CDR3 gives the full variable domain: ETGVTQSPTHLIKTRGQQVTLRCSSQSGHNTVSWYQQALGQGPQFIFQYYREEENGRGNFPPRFSGLQFPNYSSELNVNALELDDSALYLCASSNGPLAPVGTQYFGPGTRLLVL.

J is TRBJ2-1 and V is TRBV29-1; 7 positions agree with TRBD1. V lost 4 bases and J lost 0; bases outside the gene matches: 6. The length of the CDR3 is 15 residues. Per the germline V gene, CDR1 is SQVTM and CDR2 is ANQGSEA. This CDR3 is CSVAGQESSYNEQFF. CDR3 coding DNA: TGCAGCGTTGCCGGACAGGAGAGCTCCTACAATGAGCAGTTCTTC.

CDR3 DNA: TGCAGCGTTGAGACAGGGGGCGGAGACACTGAAGCTTTCTTT. Protein: CSVETGGGDTEAFF. The chain recombines TRBV29-1 with TRBJ1-1, with TRBD1 identical over 10 bases. This CDR3 has 14 amino acids. V shed 3 bases, J shed 3 bases, and the junction held 4 bases outside the gene matches. CDR1 and CDR2 (germline): SQVTM, ANQGSEA.

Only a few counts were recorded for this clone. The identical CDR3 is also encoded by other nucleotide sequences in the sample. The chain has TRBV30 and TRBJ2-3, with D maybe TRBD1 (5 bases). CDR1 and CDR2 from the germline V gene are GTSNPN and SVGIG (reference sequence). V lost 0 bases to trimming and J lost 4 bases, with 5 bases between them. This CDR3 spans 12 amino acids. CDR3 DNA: TGTGCCTGGAGTGTACAGGCAGATACGCAGTATTTT. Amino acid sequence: CAWSVQADTQYF.